What follows describes a single T cell receptor beta chain. For the diagnoses, clinical symptoms, serum thyroxine and TRAb, thyroid ultrasound and orbital computed tomography were used. The PBMCs studied were ones that came from roughly 11 ml fresh peripheral blood. The data stem from a study of T cells in Graves' hyperthyroidism and ophthalmopathy. The wider study: Peripheral blood was obtained at initial diagnosis, preceding any treatment.

What was amplified from RNA transcripts were TCR beta CDR3 regions. The primer set for the first-round RT-PCR of the TCR CDR3 was HTBI. TCRdb re-called the multiplex PCR reads through MiXCR, storing one row per CDR3 protein. The table records some 530,000 distinct CDR3 sequences, 20% to 25% of them present only once. The sequence came from a woman aged 70-85 years with Graves' ophthalmopathy. Sequencing used blood.

DNA of the CDR3: TGTGCCAGCAGTTACTCCGGGGACAGCCTTTATGGCTACACCTTC. Its translation: CASSYSGDSLYGYTF. This chain links TRBV6-2 or TRBV6-3 with TRBJ1-2; 7 bases are a match to TRBD1. The CDR3 length is 15 residues. V lost 0 bases to trimming and J lost 5 bases; unmatched junction nucleotides: 6. Germline V gene sequence: CDR1 MNHEY, CDR2 SVGEGT.